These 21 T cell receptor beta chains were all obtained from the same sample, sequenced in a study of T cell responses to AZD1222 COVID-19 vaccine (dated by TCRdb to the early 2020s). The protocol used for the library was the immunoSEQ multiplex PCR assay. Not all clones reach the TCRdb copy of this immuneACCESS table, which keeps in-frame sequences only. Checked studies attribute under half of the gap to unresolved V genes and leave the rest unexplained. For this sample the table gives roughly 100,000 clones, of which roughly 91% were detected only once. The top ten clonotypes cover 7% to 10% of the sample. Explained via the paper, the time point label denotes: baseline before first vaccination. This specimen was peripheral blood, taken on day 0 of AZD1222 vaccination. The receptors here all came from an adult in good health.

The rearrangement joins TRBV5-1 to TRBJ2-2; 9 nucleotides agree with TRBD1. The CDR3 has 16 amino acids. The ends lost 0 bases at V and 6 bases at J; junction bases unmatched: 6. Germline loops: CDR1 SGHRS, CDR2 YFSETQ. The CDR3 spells CASSLGGQGLAGELFF. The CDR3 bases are TGCGCCAGCAGCTTGGGGGGACAGGGTCTGGCCGGGGAGCTGTTTTTT.

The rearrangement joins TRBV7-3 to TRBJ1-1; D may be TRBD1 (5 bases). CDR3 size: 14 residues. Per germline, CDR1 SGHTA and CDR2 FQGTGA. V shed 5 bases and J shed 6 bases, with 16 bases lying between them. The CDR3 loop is CASSAHQQGPEAFF. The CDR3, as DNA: TGTGCCAGCAGCGCCCACCAGCAGGGCCCTGAAGCTTTCTTT.

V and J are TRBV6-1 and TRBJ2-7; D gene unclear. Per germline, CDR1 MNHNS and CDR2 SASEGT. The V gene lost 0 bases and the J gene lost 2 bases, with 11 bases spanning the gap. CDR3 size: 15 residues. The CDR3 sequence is CASSEAPGGTYEQYF. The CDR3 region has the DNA TGTGCCAGCAGTGAAGCGCCGGGCGGAACCTACGAGCAGTACTTC.

CDR3 DNA: TGTGCCAGCAGCTTTTGGGGGGGCACCGGGGAGCTGTTTTTT. This codes for CASSFWGGTGELFF. This chain links TRBV11-2 with TRBJ2-2, with 7 bases fitting TRBD2. Germline trimming cut 3 bases from V and 4 bases from J; bases unmatched to any gene: 2. This CDR3 is built from 14 residues. The germline CDR1 and CDR2 sequences are SGHAT and FQNNGV.

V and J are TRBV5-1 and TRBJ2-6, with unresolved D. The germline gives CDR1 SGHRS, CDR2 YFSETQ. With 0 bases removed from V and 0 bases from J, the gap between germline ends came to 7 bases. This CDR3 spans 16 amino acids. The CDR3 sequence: CASSLGSSSGANVLTF. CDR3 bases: TGCGCCAGCAGCTTGGGGTCGTCCTCTGGGGCCAACGTCCTGACTTTC.

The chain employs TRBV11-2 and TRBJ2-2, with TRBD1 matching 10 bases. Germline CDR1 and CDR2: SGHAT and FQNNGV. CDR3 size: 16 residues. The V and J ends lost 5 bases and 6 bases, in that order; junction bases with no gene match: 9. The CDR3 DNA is TGTGCCAGCAGCCCGATAGGGGGGACAGGGGCCGGGGAGCTGTTTTTT. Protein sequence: CASSPIGGTGAGELFF.

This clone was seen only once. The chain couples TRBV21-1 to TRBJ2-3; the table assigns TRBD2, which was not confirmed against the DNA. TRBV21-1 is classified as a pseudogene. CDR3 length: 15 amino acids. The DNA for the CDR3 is TGTGCCAGCAGCAAAGCTGAGCGGGAGGGAAATACGCAGTATTTT. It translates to CASSKAEREGNTQYF.

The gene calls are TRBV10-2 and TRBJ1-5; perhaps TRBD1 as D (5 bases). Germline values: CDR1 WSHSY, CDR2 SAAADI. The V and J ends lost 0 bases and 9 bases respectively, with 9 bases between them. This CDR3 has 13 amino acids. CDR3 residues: CASSESGARPQHF. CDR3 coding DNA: TGCGCCAGCAGTGAGTCCGGGGCCCGGCCCCAGCATTTT.

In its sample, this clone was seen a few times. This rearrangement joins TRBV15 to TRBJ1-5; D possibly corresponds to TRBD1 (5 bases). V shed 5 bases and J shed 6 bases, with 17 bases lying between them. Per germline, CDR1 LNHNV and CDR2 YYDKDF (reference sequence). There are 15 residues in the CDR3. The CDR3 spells CATSLAGRSSQPQHF. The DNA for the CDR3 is TGTGCCACCAGCCTAGCGGGACGCAGTTCTCAGCCCCAGCATTTT.

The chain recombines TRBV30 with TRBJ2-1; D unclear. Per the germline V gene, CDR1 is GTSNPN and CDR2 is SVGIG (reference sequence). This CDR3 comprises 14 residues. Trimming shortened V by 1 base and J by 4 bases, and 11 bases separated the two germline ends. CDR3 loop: CAWSGVRSYNEQFF. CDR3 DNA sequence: TGTGCCTGGAGTGGGGTTCGGAGTTACAATGAGCAGTTCTTC.

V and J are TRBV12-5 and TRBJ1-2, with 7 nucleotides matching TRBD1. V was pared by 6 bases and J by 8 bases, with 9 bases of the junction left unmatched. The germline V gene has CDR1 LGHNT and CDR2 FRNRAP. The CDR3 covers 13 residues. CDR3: CASGPSTGEGYTF. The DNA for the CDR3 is TGTGCTAGTGGCCCATCTACAGGGGAAGGCTACACCTTC.

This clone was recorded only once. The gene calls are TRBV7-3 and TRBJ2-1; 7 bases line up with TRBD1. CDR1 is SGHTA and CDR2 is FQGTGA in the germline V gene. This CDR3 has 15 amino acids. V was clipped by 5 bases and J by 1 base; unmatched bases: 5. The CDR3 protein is CASSPSQGSYNEQFF. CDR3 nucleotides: TGTGCCAGCAGCCCTTCACAGGGGTCCTACAATGAGCAGTTCTTC. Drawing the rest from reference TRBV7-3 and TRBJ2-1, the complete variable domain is GAGVSQTPSNKVTEKGKYVELRCDPISGHTALYWYRQSLGQGPEFLIYFQGTGAADDSGLPNDRFFAVRPEGSVSTLKIQRTERGDSAVYLCASSPSQGSYNEQFFGPGTRLTVL.

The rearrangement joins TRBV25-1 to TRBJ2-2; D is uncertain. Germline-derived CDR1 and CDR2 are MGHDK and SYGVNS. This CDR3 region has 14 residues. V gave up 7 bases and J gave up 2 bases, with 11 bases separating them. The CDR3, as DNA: TGTGCCAGCATGCTCAGTGGAAACACCGGGGAGCTGTTTTTT. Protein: CASMLSGNTGELFF.

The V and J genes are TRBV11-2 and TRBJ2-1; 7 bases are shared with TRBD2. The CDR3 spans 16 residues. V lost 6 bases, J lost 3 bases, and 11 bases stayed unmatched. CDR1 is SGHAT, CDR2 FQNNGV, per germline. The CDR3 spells CASRPAGTTIYNEQFF. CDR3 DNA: TGTGCCAGCAGACCCGCCGGGACTACGATCTACAATGAGCAGTTCTTC. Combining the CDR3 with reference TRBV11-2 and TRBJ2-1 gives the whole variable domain EAGVAQSPRYKIIEKRQSVAFWCNPISGHATLYWYQQILGQGPKLLIQFQNNGVVDDSQLPKDRFSAERLKGVDSTLKIQPAKLEDSAVYLCASRPAGTTIYNEQFFGPGTRLTVL.

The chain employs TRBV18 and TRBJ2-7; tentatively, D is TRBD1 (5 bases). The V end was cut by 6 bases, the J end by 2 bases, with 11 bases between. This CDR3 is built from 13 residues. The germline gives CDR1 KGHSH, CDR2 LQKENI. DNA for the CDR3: TGTGCCAGCTCCCCAGGGCTACCCTACGAGCAGTACTTC. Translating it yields CASSPGLPYEQYF.

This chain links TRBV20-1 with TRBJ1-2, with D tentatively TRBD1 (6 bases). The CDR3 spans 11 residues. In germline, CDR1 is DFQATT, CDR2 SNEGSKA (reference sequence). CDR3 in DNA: TGCAGCGTCGGGGGGCGGGATGGCTACACCTTC. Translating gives CSVGGRDGYTF.

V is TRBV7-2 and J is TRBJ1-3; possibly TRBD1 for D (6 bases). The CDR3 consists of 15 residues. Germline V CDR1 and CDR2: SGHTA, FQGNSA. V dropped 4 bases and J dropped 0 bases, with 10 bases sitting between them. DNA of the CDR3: TGTGCCAGCAGCTCGAGGACAGTCTCTGGAAACACCATATATTTT. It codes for CASSSRTVSGNTIYF.

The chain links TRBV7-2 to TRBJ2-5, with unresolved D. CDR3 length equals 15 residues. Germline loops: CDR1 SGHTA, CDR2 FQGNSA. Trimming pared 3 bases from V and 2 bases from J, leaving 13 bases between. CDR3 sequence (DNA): TGTGCCAGCAGCTTGAGTAGATCGAGTCAAGAGACCCAGTACTTC. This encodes CASSLSRSSQETQYF. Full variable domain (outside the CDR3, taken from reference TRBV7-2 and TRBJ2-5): GAGVSQSPSNKVTEKGKDVELRCDPISGHTALYWYRQSLGQGLEFLIYFQGNSAPDKSGLPSDRFSAERTGGSVSTLTIQRTQQEDSAVYLCASSLSRSSQETQYFGPGTRLLVL.

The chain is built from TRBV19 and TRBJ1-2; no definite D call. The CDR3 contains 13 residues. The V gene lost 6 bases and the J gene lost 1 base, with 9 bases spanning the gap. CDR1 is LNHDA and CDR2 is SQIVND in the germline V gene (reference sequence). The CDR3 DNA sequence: TGTGCCAGTAGCGGCATGGGTAACTATGGCTACACCTTC. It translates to CASSGMGNYGYTF.

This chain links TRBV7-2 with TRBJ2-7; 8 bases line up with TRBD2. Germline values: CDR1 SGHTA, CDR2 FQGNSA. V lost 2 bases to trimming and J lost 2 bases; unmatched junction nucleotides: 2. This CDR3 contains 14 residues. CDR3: CASSLTAGAYEQYF. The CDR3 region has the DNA TGTGCCAGCAGCTTAACAGCGGGGGCCTACGAGCAGTACTTC.

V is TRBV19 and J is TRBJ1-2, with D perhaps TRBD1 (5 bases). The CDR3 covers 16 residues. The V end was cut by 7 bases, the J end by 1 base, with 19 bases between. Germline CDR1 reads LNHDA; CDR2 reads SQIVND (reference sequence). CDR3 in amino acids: CASKKTAPIDNYGYTF. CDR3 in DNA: TGTGCCAGTAAAAAGACAGCCCCGATCGATAACTATGGCTACACCTTC.